Shown below are 28 T cell receptor beta chains from a single sample sequenced in a study of OX40 agonist ivuxolimab in advanced cancers. This table comes from immunoSEQ multiplex PCR, and its TCRdb copy is limited to in-frame clones, with some not included. The sample carries more than 25,000 clones, about 90% recorded once. Sequencing used CD4+ or CD8+ T cells sorted from blood, obtained in a trial of the OX40 agonist ivuxolimab. All receptors come from an adult with an advanced solid tumor such as melanoma, head and neck, liver or kidney cancer.

The rearrangement uses TRBV5-6 and TRBJ2-1; D gene unclear. Trimming took off 0 bases at V and 6 bases at J, with 7 bases between the two ends. There are 13 residues in the CDR3. Per the germline V gene, CDR1 is SGHDT and CDR2 is YYEEEE. The CDR3 is CASSLGWGNEQFF. Here the CDR3 DNA reads TGTGCCAGCAGCTTGGGGTGGGGCAATGAGCAGTTCTTC.

This chain joins TRBV11-2 and TRBJ2-6, with D tentatively TRBD1 (5 bases). V was trimmed by 5 bases and J by 0 bases, leaving 8 bases between them. The CDR3 runs to 15 residues. CDR1 is SGHAT and CDR2 is FQNNGV in the germline V gene. CDR3 DNA: TGTGCCAGCAGCCCTGACAGCTCTGGGGCCAACGTCCTGACTTTC. It specifies CASSPDSSGANVLTF.

This clone was recorded once. The rearrangement uses TRBV2 and TRBJ1-2; 10 bases agree with TRBD1. Germline values: CDR1 SNHLY, CDR2 FYNNEI. This CDR3 has 15 amino acids. Trimming took 7 bases from V and 7 from J; bases not matched to a gene: 12. The DNA for the CDR3 is TGTGCCAGCATTCGATCCGGGACAGGGGACCCTGGCTACACCTTC. Translated, it gives CASIRSGTGDPGYTF.

V usage is TRBV6-6 and J usage is TRBJ2-7; the match to TRBD2 covers 7 bases. Germline values: CDR1 MNHNY, CDR2 SVGAGI (reference sequence). The J segment lost 7 bases and the V segment lost 2 bases, leaving 2 bases of the junction unmatched. The length of the CDR3 is 12 residues. The CDR3 protein is CASSYGEGEQYF. CDR3 bases: TGTGCCAGCAGTTACGGGGAGGGGGAGCAGTACTTC.

The rearrangement uses TRBV18 and TRBJ2-1, with D perhaps TRBD2 (6 bases). Trimming pared 2 bases from V and 4 bases from J, leaving 15 bases between. The CDR3 has 16 residues. The germline gives CDR1 KGHSH, CDR2 LQKENI. The CDR3 spells CASSPKLGGSYNEQFF. CDR3 bases: TGTGCCAGCTCACCAAAGTTGGGGGGATCATACAATGAGCAGTTCTTC. The whole variable domain, remainder taken from reference TRBV18 and TRBJ2-1, is NAGVMQNPRHLVRRRGQEARLRCSPMKGHSHVYWYRQLPEEGLKFMVYLQKENIIDESGMPKERFSAEFPKEGPSILRIQQVVRGDSAAYFCASSPKLGGSYNEQFFGPGTRLTVL.

This clone was detected once. CDR3 residues: CASSPPARLAGPQETQYF. CDR3 DNA sequence: TGTGCCAGCTCACCACCAGCCAGACTAGCGGGGCCTCAAGAGACCCAGTACTTC. The chain combines TRBV18 with TRBJ2-5, with 11 nucleotides matching TRBD2. The CDR3 totals 18 residues. Germline-derived CDR1 and CDR2 are KGHSH and LQKENI. Trimming took 0 bases from V and 2 from J; bases not matched to a gene: 8. Based on the CDR3 plus reference TRBV18 and TRBJ2-5, the full variable domain is NAGVMQNPRHLVRRRGQEARLRCSPMKGHSHVYWYRQLPEEGLKFMVYLQKENIIDESGMPKERFSAEFPKEGPSILRIQQVVRGDSAAYFCASSPPARLAGPQETQYFGPGTRLLVL.

This rearrangement joins TRBV6-4 to TRBJ2-3; 7 nucleotides match TRBD2. V shed 1 base and J 3 bases; nucleotides not matched to a gene: 7. CDR1 is MRHNA, CDR2 SNTAGT, per germline. The CDR3 is 16 residues long. This chain's CDR3 is CASSDFSGGETDTQYF. The CDR3 DNA is TGTGCCAGCAGTGACTTTTCGGGAGGAGAGACAGATACGCAGTATTTT.

Here the CDR3 reads CASSLSQGLPPQHF. The DNA of the CDR3 is TGTGCCAGCAGTTTATCGCAGGGGTTACCCCCCCAGCATTTT. The chain employs TRBV27 and TRBJ1-5, with D maybe TRBD1 (6 bases). This CDR3 contains 14 residues. Trimming pared 0 bases from V and 10 bases from J, leaving 13 bases between. Germline loops: CDR1 MNHEY, CDR2 SMNVEV (reference sequence).

V gene TRBV7-2 combines with J gene TRBJ2-7; D may be TRBD1 or TRBD2 (5 bases each). CDR1 and CDR2 from the germline V gene are SGHTA and FQGNSA. This CDR3 comprises 14 residues. Trimming took off 7 bases at V and 9 bases at J, with 22 bases between the two ends. The chain's CDR3 is CASNFRDSSRGQYF. Written as DNA, the CDR3 is TGTGCCAGCAACTTTAGAGACAGCAGTCGGGGGCAGTACTTC.

Of note for this clone: At one end the junction does not follow the germline gene, possibly because of a read error. This chain links TRBV4-3 with TRBJ2-6; tentatively, D is TRBD1 (6 bases). Germline V gene data show CDR1 as LGHNA and CDR2 as YSLEER. The CDR3 is made up of 15 amino acids. CDR3 DNA sequence: TGCGCCAGCAGCCAAGGGGGGCCTGGGGCCAACGTCCCGACTTTC. This encodes CASSQGGPGANVPTF.

V gene TRBV29-1 combines with J gene TRBJ2-3; 8 bases align to TRBD2. Trimming removed 4 bases from V and 6 bases from J; junction bases left unmatched: 6. Per the germline V gene, CDR1 is SQVTM and CDR2 is ANQGSEA. The CDR3 covers 13 residues. The CDR3 DNA reads TGCAGCGTTGCGGGGGGGTCCTTTGATACGCAGTATTTT. Protein product: CSVAGGSFDTQYF.

This chain uses TRBV15 with TRBJ1-4, with 7 bases lining up with TRBD1. J gave up 4 bases and V 3 bases, and 11 bases lay outside the gene matches. Germline loops: CDR1 LNHNV, CDR2 YYDKDF (reference sequence). The CDR3 contains 17 residues. The CDR3, as DNA: TGTGCCACCAGCAGCGGGTGGCAGGGGGGCCTTAATGAAAAACTGTTTTTT. Its translation is CATSSGWQGGLNEKLFF.

The chain has TRBV6-5 and TRBJ2-1; 7 bases map to TRBD1. Per germline, CDR1 MNHEY and CDR2 SVGAGI. Germline trimming cut 8 bases from V and 7 bases from J; bases unmatched to any gene: 5. This CDR3 has 12 amino acids. The CDR3 bases are TGTGCCAGCTTCGCCAGGGGGAATGAGCAGTTCTTC. Translated, it gives CASFARGNEQFF.

V gene TRBV2 combines with J gene TRBJ2-3; TRBD1 or TRBD2 may be the D gene (5 bases each). Germline CDR1 SNHLY, CDR2 FYNNEI. The length of the CDR3 is 15 residues. V was cut by 3 bases and J by 4 bases, with 14 bases left in between. CDR3 amino acids: CASSEVGRGADTQYF. The CDR3 DNA follows: TGTGCCAGCAGTGAGGTGGGACGAGGGGCAGATACGCAGTATTTT.

The chain has TRBV7-9 and TRBJ2-2; no reliable D call. Germline values: CDR1 SEHNR, CDR2 FQNEAQ (reference sequence). V was trimmed by 5 bases and J by 6 bases, leaving 7 bases between them. There are 12 residues in the CDR3. As DNA, the CDR3 is TGTGCCAGCAGCCCCTATGCCGGGGAGCTGTTTTTT. Its protein is CASSPYAGELFF.

This clone was detected once. The J gene is TRBJ2-7, the V gene TRBV14; possible D gene TRBD1, 5 bases. The CDR3 has 20 residues. Trimming took off 4 bases at V and 6 bases at J, with 34 bases between the two ends. Looked up from germline, CDR1 is SGHDN and CDR2 is FVKESK. The CDR3 reads CASSRLVPVIGSGYVSEQYF. The DNA of the CDR3 is TGTGCCAGCAGCCGGCTCGTCCCCGTCATAGGATCAGGGTATGTGAGCGAGCAGTACTTC.

The chain links TRBV4-1 to TRBJ1-2; the D gene is possibly TRBD1 (5 bases). The CDR3 is 17 residues long. Trimming removed 0 bases at V and 5 bases at J, with 19 bases between. From germline, CDR1 is MGHRA and CDR2 YSYEKL. The CDR3 spells CASSQDPTGGNPYGYTF. In nucleotides, the CDR3 is TGCGCCAGCAGCCAAGACCCAACGGGGGGTAACCCATATGGCTACACCTTC.

The rearrangement uses TRBV5-8 and TRBJ1-4; D is unclear. The CDR3 has 14 residues. Deletions cut 4 bases from V and 8 bases from J, with 15 bases between. Germline lookup yields CDR1 SGHTS and CDR2 YDEGEE. The CDR3 coding sequence is TGTGCCAGCAGCCGGCTTGTCTTTGGAGAAAAACTGTTTTTT. This codes for CASSRLVFGEKLFF.

This rearrangement joins TRBV6-6 to TRBJ1-4; D ambiguous. Per germline, CDR1 MNHNY and CDR2 SVGAGI (reference sequence). This CDR3 has 11 amino acids. V dropped 6 bases and J dropped 3 bases, with 2 bases sitting between them. The DNA of the CDR3 is TGTGCCAGCAGGTCTAATGAAAAACTGTTTTTT. This gives the protein CASRSNEKLFF.

This clone was recorded only once. The J gene is TRBJ1-1, the V gene TRBV11-1; D not resolved. The germline V gene encodes CDR1 SGHAT and CDR2 FQDESV (reference sequence). Trimming pared 3 bases from V and 8 bases from J, leaving 7 bases between. The CDR3 spans 11 residues. CDR3 nucleotides: TGTGCCAGCAGCTTGAGGCAAGAAGCTTTCTTT. As protein: CASSLRQEAFF.

The chain employs TRBV12-5 and TRBJ1-3, with 8 bases fitting TRBD1. J lost 2 bases, V lost 6 bases, and 0 bases had no gene match. This CDR3 contains 13 residues. Germline lookup yields CDR1 LGHNT and CDR2 FRNRAP. The CDR3 nucleotides are TGTGCTAGTGGGACAGGGGCTGGAAACACCATATATTTT. This encodes CASGTGAGNTIYF.

The chain combines TRBV7-9 with TRBJ1-6; D ambiguous. This CDR3 spans 15 amino acids. Germline CDR1 is SEHNR and CDR2 is FQNEAQ (reference sequence). V dropped 3 bases and J dropped 7 bases, with 13 bases sitting between them. CDR3 in DNA: TGTGCCAGCAGCTTTATCGGGCTACAGAATTCACCCCTCCACTTT. It is translated as CASSFIGLQNSPLHF.

This chain connects TRBV19 to TRBJ1-5; D is possibly TRBD1 (5 bases). Germline V gene data show CDR1 as LNHDA and CDR2 as SQIVND (reference sequence). Trimming took 1 base from V and 2 from J, leaving 15 bases between them. CDR3 length equals 17 residues. The CDR3 nucleotides read TGTGCCAGTAGTATAGCCCCCGGGGCTGCTGGCAATCAGCCCCAGCATTTT. Translated: CASSIAPGAAGNQPQHF.

This rearrangement joins TRBV21-1 to TRBJ2-7; the DNA was not compared with TRBD2, the D call given in the table. TRBV21-1 is designated a pseudogene. The CDR3 runs 18 residues. The DNA of the CDR3 is TGTGCCAGCAGCAAAGGTACTCTAGCGGGGGTTGGGCCCTACGAGCAGTACTTC. Translated, it gives CASSKGTLAGVGPYEQYF.

This clone came up once. In DNA, the CDR3 is TGTGCCAGTAGTATTTTGACCGACACTGAAGCTTTCTTT. This gives the protein CASSILTDTEAFF. V usage is TRBV19 and J usage is TRBJ1-1; D not certain. V was pared by 3 bases and J by 3 bases, with 8 bases between. The length of the CDR3 is 13 residues. Looked up from germline, CDR1 is LNHDA and CDR2 is SQIVND (reference sequence). Using reference TRBV19 and TRBJ1-1 for the parts outside the CDR3, the full variable domain is DGGITQSPKYLFRKEGQNVTLSCEQNLNHDAMYWYRQDPGQGLRLIYYSQIVNDFQKGDIAEGYSVSREKKESFPLTVTSAQKNPTAFYLCASSILTDTEAFFGQGTRLTVV.

V gene TRBV6-5 combines with J gene TRBJ2-2, with D unresolved. Germline V gene data show CDR1 as MNHEY and CDR2 as SVGAGI. Trimming took 2 bases from V and 2 from J, leaving 6 bases between them. The CDR3 length is 14 residues. CDR3 in DNA: TGTGCCAGCAGTTACGCCTACAACACCGGGGAGCTGTTTTTT. This codes for CASSYAYNTGELFF.

In its sample, this clone was seen once. The V gene is TRBV4-1, the J gene TRBJ2-7; weak D call: TRBD1 (5 bases). V gave up 3 bases and J gave up 0 bases, with 18 bases separating them. The CDR3 runs 17 residues. Germline V gene sequence: CDR1 MGHRA, CDR2 YSYEKL. Written as DNA, the CDR3 is TGCGCCAGCAGCCACCTCACAGGTCCCCTAAGCTCCTACGAGCAGTACTTC. It encodes CASSHLTGPLSSYEQYF.

The rearrangement uses TRBV13 and TRBJ2-3, with 7 bases fitting TRBD2. CDR3 length equals 16 residues. The J segment lost 0 bases and the V segment lost 5 bases, leaving 8 bases of the junction unmatched. The germline V gene encodes CDR1 PRHDT and CDR2 FYEKMQ (reference sequence). CDR3 protein: CASSGTIAGSTDTQYF. In DNA form, the CDR3 reads TGTGCCAGCAGCGGAACAATAGCGGGTAGCACAGATACGCAGTATTTT.